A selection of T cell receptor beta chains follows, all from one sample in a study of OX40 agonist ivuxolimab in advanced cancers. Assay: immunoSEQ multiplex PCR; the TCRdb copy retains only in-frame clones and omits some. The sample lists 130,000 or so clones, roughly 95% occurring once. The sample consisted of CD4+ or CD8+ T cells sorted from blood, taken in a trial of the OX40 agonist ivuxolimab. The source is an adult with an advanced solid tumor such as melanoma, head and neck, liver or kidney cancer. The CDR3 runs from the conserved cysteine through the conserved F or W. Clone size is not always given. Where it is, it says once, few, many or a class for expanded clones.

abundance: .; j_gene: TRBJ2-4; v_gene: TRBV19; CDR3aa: CASSIRGLAGMGLAKNIQYF
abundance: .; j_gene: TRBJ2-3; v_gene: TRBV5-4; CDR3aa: CATRGGTSTDTQYF
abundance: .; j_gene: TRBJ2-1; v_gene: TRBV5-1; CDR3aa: CASSLARGAGSYNEQFF
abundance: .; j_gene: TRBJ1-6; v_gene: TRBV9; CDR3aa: CASSVGLAGVNSPLHF
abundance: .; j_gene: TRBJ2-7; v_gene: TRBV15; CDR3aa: CATSTGQDSYEQYF
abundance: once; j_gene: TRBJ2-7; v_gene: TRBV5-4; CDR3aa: CASSFGVFDEQYF
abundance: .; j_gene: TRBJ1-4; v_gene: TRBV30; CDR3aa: CAWFSPGQKEKLFF
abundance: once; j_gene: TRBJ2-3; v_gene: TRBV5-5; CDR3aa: CASSSGTGTDTQYF
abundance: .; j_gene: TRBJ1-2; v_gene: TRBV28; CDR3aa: CASNPGDNRNGYTF
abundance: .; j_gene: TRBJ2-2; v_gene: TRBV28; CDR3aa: CASSLWRGAGSGELFF
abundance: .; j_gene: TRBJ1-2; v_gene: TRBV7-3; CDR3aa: CASSLGLNYGYTF
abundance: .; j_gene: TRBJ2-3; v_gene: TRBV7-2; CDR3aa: CASSNRQGRRDTQYF
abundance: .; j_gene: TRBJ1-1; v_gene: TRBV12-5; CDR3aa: CASGLTVNTEAFF
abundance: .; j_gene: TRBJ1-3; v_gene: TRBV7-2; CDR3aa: CASSPRGKPGRNSGNTIYF
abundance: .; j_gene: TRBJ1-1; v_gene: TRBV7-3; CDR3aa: CASSSANGAAEAFF
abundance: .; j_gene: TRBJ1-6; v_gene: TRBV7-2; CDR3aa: CASSLAHSLGTDSNSPLHF